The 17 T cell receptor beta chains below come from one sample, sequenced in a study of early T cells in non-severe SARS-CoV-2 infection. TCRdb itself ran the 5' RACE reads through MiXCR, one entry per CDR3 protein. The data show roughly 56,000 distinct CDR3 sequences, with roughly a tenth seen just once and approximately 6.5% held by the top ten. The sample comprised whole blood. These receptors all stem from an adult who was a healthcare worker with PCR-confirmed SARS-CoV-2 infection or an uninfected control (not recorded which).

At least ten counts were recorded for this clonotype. CDR3 sequence reads: CASSRTGYGYTF. The DNA of the CDR3 is TGTGCCAGCAGCCGTACAGGGTACGGCTACACCTTC. V gene TRBV5-4 combines with J gene TRBJ1-2, with TRBD1 as a possible D gene (6 bases). The CDR3 consists of 12 residues. V was pared by 4 bases and J by 8 bases, with 12 bases between. Germline V CDR1 and CDR2: SGHNT, YYREEE (reference sequence).

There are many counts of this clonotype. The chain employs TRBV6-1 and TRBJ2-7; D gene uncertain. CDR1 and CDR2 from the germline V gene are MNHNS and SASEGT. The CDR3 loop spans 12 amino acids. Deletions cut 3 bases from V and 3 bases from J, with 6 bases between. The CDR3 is CASSEENYEQYF. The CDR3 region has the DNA TGTGCCAGCAGTGAGGAAAACTACGAGCAGTACTTC.

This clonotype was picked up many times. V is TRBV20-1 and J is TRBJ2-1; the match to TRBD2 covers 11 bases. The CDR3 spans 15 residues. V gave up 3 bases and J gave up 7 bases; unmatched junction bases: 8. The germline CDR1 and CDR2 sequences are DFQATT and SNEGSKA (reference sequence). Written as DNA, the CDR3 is TGCAGTGCTAGTATAGCGGGAGGGCCGAGGAATGAGCAGTTCTTC. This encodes CSASIAGGPRNEQFF.

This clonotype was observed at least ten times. The CDR3 sequence: CASSYRGRRLSYEQYF. CDR3 bases: TGTGCCAGCAGTTACAGAGGGCGGAGGCTGTCCTACGAGCAGTACTTC. V gene TRBV6-2 or TRBV6-3 combines with J gene TRBJ2-7; possible D gene TRBD2, 5 bases. Germline V CDR1 and CDR2: MNHEY, SVGEGT. Trimming shortened V by 2 bases and J by 1 base, and 15 bases separated the two germline ends. The CDR3 consists of 16 residues.

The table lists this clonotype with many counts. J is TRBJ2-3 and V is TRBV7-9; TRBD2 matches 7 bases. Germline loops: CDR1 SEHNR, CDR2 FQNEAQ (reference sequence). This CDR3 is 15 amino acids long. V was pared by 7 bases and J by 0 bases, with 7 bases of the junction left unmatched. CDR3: CASIIAGSSTDTQYF. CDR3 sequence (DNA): TGTGCCAGCATCATAGCGGGTTCTAGCACAGATACGCAGTATTTT.

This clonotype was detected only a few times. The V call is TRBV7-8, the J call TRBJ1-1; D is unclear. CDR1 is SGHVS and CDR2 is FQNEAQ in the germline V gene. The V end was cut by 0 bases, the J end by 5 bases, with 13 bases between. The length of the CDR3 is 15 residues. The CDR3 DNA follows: TGTGCCAGCAGCTTAGCGAATGGCCTCGGGACTGAAGCTTTCTTT. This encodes CASSLANGLGTEAFF.

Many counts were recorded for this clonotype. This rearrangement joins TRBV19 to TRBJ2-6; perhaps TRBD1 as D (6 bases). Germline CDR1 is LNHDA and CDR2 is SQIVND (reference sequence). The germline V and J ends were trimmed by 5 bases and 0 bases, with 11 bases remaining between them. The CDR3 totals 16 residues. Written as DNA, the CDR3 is TGTGCCAGTAGTGCACGGACAGTCTCTGGGGCCAACGTCCTGACTTTC. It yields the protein CASSARTVSGANVLTF.

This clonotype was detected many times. The CDR3 here is CSARDPTHPNTEAFF. The CDR3 DNA reads TGCAGTGCTAGAGATCCTACACATCCGAACACTGAAGCTTTCTTT. The chain has TRBV20-1 and TRBJ1-1, with unresolved D. Germline V lookup: CDR1 DFQATT, CDR2 SNEGSKA (reference sequence). The CDR3 length is 15 residues. Trimming removed 0 bases at V and 1 base at J, with 12 bases between.

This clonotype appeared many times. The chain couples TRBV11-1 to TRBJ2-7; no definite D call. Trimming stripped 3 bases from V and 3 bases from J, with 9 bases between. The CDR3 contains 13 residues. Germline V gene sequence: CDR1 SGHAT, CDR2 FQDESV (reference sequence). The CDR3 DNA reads TGTGCCAGCAGCTTCATCTCATACTACGAGCAGTACTTC. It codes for CASSFISYYEQYF.

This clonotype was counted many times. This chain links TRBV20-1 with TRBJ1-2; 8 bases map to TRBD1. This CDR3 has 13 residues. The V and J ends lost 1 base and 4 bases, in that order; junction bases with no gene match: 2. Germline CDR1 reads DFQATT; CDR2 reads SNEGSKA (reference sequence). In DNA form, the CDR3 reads TGCAGTGCTAGAGCAACAGGGGGCTATGGCTACACCTTC. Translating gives CSARATGGYGYTF.

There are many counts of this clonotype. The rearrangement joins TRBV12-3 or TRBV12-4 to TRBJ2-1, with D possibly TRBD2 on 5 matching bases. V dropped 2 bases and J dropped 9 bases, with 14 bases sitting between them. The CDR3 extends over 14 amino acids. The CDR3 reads CASSLPSGSTEQFF. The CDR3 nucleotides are TGTGCCAGCAGTTTACCGAGCGGTAGTACTGAGCAGTTCTTC.

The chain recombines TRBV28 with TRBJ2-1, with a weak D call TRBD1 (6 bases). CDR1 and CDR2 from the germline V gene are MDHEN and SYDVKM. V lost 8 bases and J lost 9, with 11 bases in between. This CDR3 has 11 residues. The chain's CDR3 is CASGVGGEQFF. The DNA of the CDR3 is TGTGCCAGCGGGGTAGGGGGTGAGCAGTTCTTC.

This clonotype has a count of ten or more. The CDR3 spells CASSLDEQETQYF. The CDR3 bases are TGTGCCAGCTCACTTGACGAGCAAGAGACCCAGTACTTC. The chain combines TRBV18 with TRBJ2-5, with unresolved D. CDR1 is KGHSH, CDR2 LQKENI, per germline. Trimming shortened V by 4 bases and J by 2 bases, and 8 bases separated the two germline ends. The CDR3 is 13 residues long. Full variable domain (outside the CDR3, taken from reference TRBV18 and TRBJ2-5): NAGVMQNPRHLVRRRGQEARLRCSPMKGHSHVYWYRQLPEEGLKFMVYLQKENIIDESGMPKERFSAEFPKEGPSILRIQQVVRGDSAAYFCASSLDEQETQYFGPGTRLLVL.

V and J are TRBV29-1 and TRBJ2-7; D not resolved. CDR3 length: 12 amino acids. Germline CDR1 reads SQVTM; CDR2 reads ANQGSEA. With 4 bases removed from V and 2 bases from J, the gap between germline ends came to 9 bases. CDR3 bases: TGCAGCGTTGCCGGATTCGCCTACGAGCAGTACTTC. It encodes CSVAGFAYEQYF.

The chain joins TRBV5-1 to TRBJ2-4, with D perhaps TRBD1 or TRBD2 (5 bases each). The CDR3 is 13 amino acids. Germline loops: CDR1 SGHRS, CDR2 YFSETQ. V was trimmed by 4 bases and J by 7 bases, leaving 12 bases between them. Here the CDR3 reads CASSPGTGNIQYF. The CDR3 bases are TGCGCCAGCAGCCCGGGGACGGGGAACATTCAGTACTTC.

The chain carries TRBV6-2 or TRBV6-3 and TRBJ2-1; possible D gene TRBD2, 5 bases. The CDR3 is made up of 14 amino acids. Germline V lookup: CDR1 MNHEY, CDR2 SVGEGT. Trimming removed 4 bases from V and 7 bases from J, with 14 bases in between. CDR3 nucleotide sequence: TGTGCCAGCAGTTCCCAGCTATCGGGGAATGAGCAGTTCTTC. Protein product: CASSSQLSGNEQFF.

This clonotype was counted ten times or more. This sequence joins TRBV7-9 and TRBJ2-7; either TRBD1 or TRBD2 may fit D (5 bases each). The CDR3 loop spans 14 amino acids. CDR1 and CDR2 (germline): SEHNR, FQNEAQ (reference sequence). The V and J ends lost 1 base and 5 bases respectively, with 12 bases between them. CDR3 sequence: CASSLGGGSNEQYF. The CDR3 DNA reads TGTGCCAGCAGCTTAGGTGGGGGAAGCAACGAGCAGTACTTC.